The text below deals with one T cell receptor beta chain. This record belongs to a study of CD8 T cells in Susac syndrome. With random hexamers, roughly 0.45 to 1 ug RNA was reverse transcribed. TCRdb re-derived calls from the immunoSEQ multiplex PCR reads in MiXCR, one entry per CDR3 protein. The table shows about 180,000 distinct CDR3 sequences, with 90% to 95% occurring only once. The clonotype originates from a human donor with multiple sclerosis. The source material was CD8+ T cells from PBMCs.

The CDR3 DNA reads as TGTGCCAGCAGCCAAGGATCCACGGCGAACACCGGGGAGCTGTTTTTT. This sequence encodes CASSQGSTANTGELFF. V gene TRBV3-1 combines with J gene TRBJ2-2; D gene uncertain. From germline, CDR1 is LGHDT and CDR2 YNNKEL (reference sequence). This CDR3 spans 16 amino acids. Trimming left V 1 base short and J 0 bases short, with 9 bases between.